This section outlines one T cell receptor beta chain sequence together with its context. The sample belongs to a study of cytomegalovirus exposure and HLA in healthy donors. CDR1 and CDR2 from the germline V gene are KGHSH and LQKENI. The CDR3 extends over 18 amino acids. The J segment lost 0 bases and the V segment lost 1 base, leaving 4 bases of the junction unmatched. Libraries were prepared by immunoSEQ multiplex PCR; TCRdb keeps only in-frame clonotypes and omits some of them. This sample has over 150,000 clones, with over 85% found just once. Sequenced material: PBMCs. This sequence originates from a man younger than 35 in good health and CMV-seropositive. The J gene is TRBJ2-3, the V gene TRBV18; 13 bases are shared with TRBD2. CDR3 sequence (DNA): TGTGCCAGCTCACCACTAGGACTAGCGGGAGTCAGCACAGATACGCAGTATTTT. Translation gives CASSPLGLAGVSTDTQYF.